This T cell receptor (beta chain) was recorded in a study of blood T cell repertoires in COVID-19. Across the study: Samples of COVID-19 (acute and convalescent) were obtained from the United States, Italy and Spain.

Per the original methods: Counts of nucleated cells, estimated from reference gene primer amplification, were obtained. Clones were sequenced by immunoSEQ multiplex PCR, and TCRdb holds only the in-frame ones, with some missing. The V and J calls and the clone size are those of that table, but D and trimming were determined from the DNA. The table shows over 90,000 clones, with approximately 92% occurring only once. The source material was peripheral blood. The receptor's source is a woman in her 50s with COVID-19, enrolled during active disease.

The CDR3 coding sequence is TGTGCCAGCTCACCTGTGGAGGGAGGGCCCCAGCATTTT. This gives the protein CASSPVEGGPQHF. V usage is TRBV18 and J usage is TRBJ1-5; D not certain. V lost 3 bases, J lost 9 bases, and 12 bases lay in between. The CDR3 loop spans 13 amino acids. Germline lookup yields CDR1 KGHSH and CDR2 LQKENI.